A single sample is the source of the 28 T cell receptor beta chains below, sequenced in a study of chemoradiotherapy in HPV16-positive cancers (dated by TCRdb to the early 2020s). Libraries came from the immunoSEQ multiplex PCR assay. TCRdb limited this immuneACCESS table to in-frame rearrangements with V and J called. A share of clones is missing; checked studies link under half to unresolved V genes, and the rest is unexplained. A total of approximately 900 clones appear in this sample, 70% to 90% of them only once. The top ten clonotypes cover 8% to 9% of the sample. The specimen was tumor tissue, collected from a patient who underwent chemoradiotherapy. Receptors originate from a human donor with HPV-associated anogenital cancer.

The V gene is TRBV30, the J gene TRBJ1-1, with D uncertain. The CDR3 covers 13 residues. The germline V gene encodes CDR1 GTSNPN and CDR2 SVGIG (reference sequence). V was shortened by 0 bases and J by 3 bases, with 8 bases between the two germline ends. Here the CDR3 DNA reads TGTGCCTGGAGTGTTCAGTCGGACACTGAAGCTTTCTTT. Encoded protein: CAWSVQSDTEAFF. Full variable domain (missing parts from reference TRBV30 and TRBJ1-1): SQTIHQWPATLVQPVGSPLSLECTVEGTSNPNLYWYRQAAGRGLQLLFYSVGIGQISSEVPQNLSASRPQDRQFILSSKKLLLSDSGFYLCAWSVQSDTEAFFGQGTRLTVV.

V gene TRBV7-9 combines with J gene TRBJ2-7; D possibly matches TRBD1 or TRBD2 (5 bases each). CDR3 length: 12 amino acids. The V and J ends lost 5 bases and 6 bases respectively, with 11 bases between them. CDR1 and CDR2 (germline): SEHNR, FQNEAQ (reference sequence). The CDR3 reads CASSPGPGEQYF. The CDR3 DNA is TGTGCCAGCAGCCCGGGACCAGGCGAGCAGTACTTC.

The rearrangement joins TRBV19 to TRBJ2-2; D may be TRBD2 (6 bases). In germline, CDR1 is LNHDA, CDR2 SQIVND (reference sequence). The CDR3 covers 17 residues. Trimming left V 0 bases short and J 5 bases short, with 16 bases between. This chain's CDR3 is CASSIDRGGLGTGELFF. The CDR3 DNA is TGTGCCAGTAGTATAGATCGTGGAGGGCTTGGGACCGGGGAGCTGTTTTTT. Filled out from reference TRBV19 and TRBJ2-2, the complete variable domain reads DGGITQSPKYLFRKEGQNVTLSCEQNLNHDAMYWYRQDPGQGLRLIYYSQIVNDFQKGDIAEGYSVSREKKESFPLTVTSAQKNPTAFYLCASSIDRGGLGTGELFFGEGSRLTVL.

V and J are TRBV9 and TRBJ1-2, with 8 nucleotides matching TRBD1. V trimming: 4 bases; J trimming: 2 bases; junction bases outside the gene matches: 7. The CDR3 has 15 residues. CDR1 and CDR2 from the germline V gene are SGDLS and YYNGEE. CDR3 region: CASSPSTGANYGYTF. The DNA of the CDR3 is TGTGCCAGCAGCCCATCGACAGGGGCCAACTATGGCTACACCTTC.

The chain combines TRBV27 with TRBJ2-3, with D possibly TRBD2 on 6 matching bases. CDR1 MNHEY and CDR2 SMNVEV come from the germline V gene (reference sequence). CDR3 length: 15 residues. The ends were cut back, 4 bases at V and 5 bases at J, with 16 bases in the middle. The CDR3 loop reads CASSSRPLGGDTQYF. In DNA, the CDR3 is TGTGCCAGCAGTTCCCGTCCCCTGGGAGGAGATACGCAGTATTTT.

The chain couples TRBV2 to TRBJ2-2; D is ambiguous. Germline CDR1 SNHLY, CDR2 FYNNEI. With 11 bases removed from V and 3 bases from J, the gap between germline ends came to 4 bases. The CDR3 consists of 10 residues. CDR3 in amino acids: CAGYTGELFF. The CDR3 DNA reads as TGTGCCGGGTACACCGGGGAGCTGTTTTTT.

This clone was counted a few times. The rearrangement joins TRBV10-3 to TRBJ1-2; 7 positions agree with TRBD1. Germline V gives CDR1 ENHRY, CDR2 SYGVKD. V dropped 7 bases and J dropped 7; count of bases not matched to a gene: 6. The length of the CDR3 is 12 residues. The CDR3 region has the DNA TGTGCCATCACTATGACAGGGCTTGGCTACACCTTC. Protein: CAITMTGLGYTF.

V and J are TRBV7-6 and TRBJ1-2; D is undetermined. The germline V gene has CDR1 SGHVS and CDR2 FNYEAQ. CDR3 length: 12 residues. Trimming removed 1 base from V and 8 bases from J, with 8 bases in between. Here the CDR3 DNA reads TGTGCCAGCAGCTTAGGGGGATTCGGCTACACCTTC. Its translation: CASSLGGFGYTF.

The J gene is TRBJ2-2, the V gene TRBV5-1; the D gene is possibly TRBD1 (6 bases). Germline V gene lookup returns CDR1 SGHRS and CDR2 YFSETQ. This CDR3 is 13 amino acids long. Trimming pared 5 bases from V and 6 bases from J, leaving 11 bases between. CDR3 nucleotides: TGCGCCAGCAGGCAGGGGATGGCCGGGGAGCTGTTTTTT. It specifies CASRQGMAGELFF.

This clone was seen a single time. This chain connects TRBV4-3 to TRBJ1-3; D gene uncertain. Trimming shortened V by 1 base and J by 9 bases, and 25 bases separated the two germline ends. The CDR3 has 18 amino acids. The germline V gene has CDR1 LGHNA and CDR2 YSLEER. CDR3 protein: CASSQGGVSKPGRTTIYF. Here the CDR3 DNA reads TGCGCCAGCAGCCAAGGGGGTGTCAGCAAACCTGGTCGGACCACCATATATTTT.

The chain employs TRBV2 and TRBJ1-1; 9 bases line up with TRBD1. Germline lookup yields CDR1 SNHLY and CDR2 FYNNEI. V lost 6 bases to trimming and J lost 4 bases; unmatched junction nucleotides: 6. CDR3 length: 14 amino acids. This CDR3 reads CASRDRGGSTEAFF. CDR3 DNA sequence: TGTGCCAGCAGGGACAGGGGAGGCTCCACTGAAGCTTTCTTT. The whole variable domain, remainder taken from reference TRBV2 and TRBJ1-1, is EPEVTQTPSHQVTQMGQEVILRCVPISNHLYFYWYRQILGQKVEFLVSFYNNEISEKSEIFDDQFSVERPDGSNFTLKIRSTKLEDSAMYFCASRDRGGSTEAFFGQGTRLTVV.

The chain combines TRBV11-2 with TRBJ1-1, with D uncertain. The CDR3 sequence is 13 residues long. Germline V lookup: CDR1 SGHAT, CDR2 FQNNGV. V was pared by 1 base and J by 0 bases, with 3 bases between. The CDR3 sequence is CASSLGVNTEAFF. The CDR3 nucleotides are TGTGCCAGCAGCTTAGGCGTGAACACTGAAGCTTTCTTT.

V is TRBV19 and J is TRBJ2-1, with D tentatively TRBD1 (5 bases). V dropped 4 bases and J dropped 8 bases, with 18 bases sitting between them. Germline V gene data show CDR1 as LNHDA and CDR2 as SQIVND (reference sequence). The CDR3 covers 15 residues. The CDR3 DNA sequence: TGTGCCAGTAGTAAGGGGAACAGCGTACTCTATGAGCAGTTCTTC. Its protein product is CASSKGNSVLYEQFF.

This chain uses TRBV5-4 with TRBJ2-3; the match to TRBD2 covers 12 bases. Germline trimming cut 5 bases from V and 2 bases from J; bases unmatched to any gene: 9. The V gene's germline CDR1 is SGHNT and CDR2 YYREEE (reference sequence). This CDR3 spans 17 amino acids. The DNA for the CDR3 is TGTGCCAGCAGTCTTCGACTAGCGGGGGCTCTCACAGATACGCAGTATTTT. Translating gives CASSLRLAGALTDTQYF. The variable domain in full, with the rest retrieved from reference TRBV5-4 and TRBJ2-3, is ETGVTQSPTHLIKTRGQQVTLRCSSQSGHNTVSWYQQALGQGPQFIFQYYREEENGRGNFPPRFSGLQFPNYSSELNVNALELDDSALYLCASSLRLAGALTDTQYFGPGTRLTVL.

V and J are TRBV10-3 and TRBJ1-2; tentatively, D is TRBD1 (5 bases). Germline V lookup: CDR1 ENHRY, CDR2 SYGVKD. The CDR3 contains 13 residues. V gave up 3 bases and J gave up 4 bases, with 9 bases separating them. The CDR3 is CAISEGHFYGYTF. CDR3 nucleotide sequence: TGTGCCATCAGTGAAGGACACTTCTATGGCTACACCTTC.

This clone was detected once. The chain carries TRBV11-2 and TRBJ1-1, with TRBD1 matching over 7 bases. V shed 5 bases, J shed 5 bases, and the junction held 17 bases outside the gene matches. In germline, CDR1 is SGHAT, CDR2 FQNNGV. This CDR3 is 17 amino acids long. The DNA for the CDR3 is TGTGCCAGCAGCCTCAGACAGGGAGAGAACGGGGGAACTGAAGCTTTCTTT. This gives the protein CASSLRQGENGGTEAFF.

V is TRBV7-2 and J is TRBJ1-2; D uncertain. The CDR3 has 16 residues. Trimming cost V 1 base and J 0 bases, with 12 bases left between them. Germline V gives CDR1 SGHTA, CDR2 FQGNSA. As DNA, the CDR3 is TGTGCCAGCAGCTTAGGAGGCTCGGGTTCTAACTATGGCTACACCTTC. This gives the protein CASSLGGSGSNYGYTF.

The V and J genes are TRBV4-1 and TRBJ1-2; maybe TRBD1 (6 bases). CDR3 length: 15 amino acids. Per germline, CDR1 MGHRA and CDR2 YSYEKL. V was shortened by 1 base and J by 1 base, with 10 bases between the two germline ends. CDR3 sequence: CASSQGRGHNYGYTF. In nucleotides, the CDR3 is TGCGCCAGCAGCCAAGGCAGGGGACATAACTATGGCTACACCTTC.

The rearrangement joins TRBV28 to TRBJ1-1; no clear D. Germline V CDR1 and CDR2: MDHEN, SYDVKM. There are 13 residues in the CDR3. V shed 7 bases and J shed 7 bases, with 16 bases lying between them. The CDR3 coding sequence is TGTGCCAGCACCCCTCCCACGTGGGGTGAAGCTTTCTTT. Translating it yields CASTPPTWGEAFF. The full variable domain, completed using reference TRBV28 and TRBJ1-1, is DVKVTQSSRYLVKRTGEKVFLECVQDMDHENMFWYRQDPGLGLRLIYFSYDVKMKEKGDIPEGYSVSREKKERFSLILESASTNQTSMYLCASTPPTWGEAFFGQGTRLTVV.

This rearrangement joins TRBV30 to TRBJ1-6; no firm D call. The CDR3 has 13 residues. V lost 5 bases to trimming and J lost 5 bases, with 10 bases between them. The germline V gene has CDR1 GTSNPN and CDR2 SVGIG (reference sequence). CDR3 sequence: CAWRVDNNSPLHF. The CDR3 DNA reads as TGTGCCTGGCGGGTAGACAATAATTCACCCCTCCACTTT. The full variable domain, its missing parts supplied by reference TRBV30 and TRBJ1-6, is SQTIHQWPATLVQPVGSPLSLECTVEGTSNPNLYWYRQAAGRGLQLLFYSVGIGQISSEVPQNLSASRPQDRQFILSSKKLLLSDSGFYLCAWRVDNNSPLHFGNGTRLTVT.

V is TRBV29-1 and J is TRBJ2-7, with D possibly TRBD1 on 5 matching bases. The CDR3 spans 13 residues. Germline V gene sequence: CDR1 SQVTM, CDR2 ANQGSEA. Trimming took 6 bases from V and 4 from J, leaving 16 bases between them. In DNA form, the CDR3 reads TGCAGCGTCCACACTGGGCAGGGATACGAGCAGTACTTC. Translating it yields CSVHTGQGYEQYF.

The rearrangement joins TRBV27 to TRBJ1-5; D gene unclear. Germline V gene data show CDR1 as MNHEY and CDR2 as SMNVEV (reference sequence). The CDR3 is 14 residues long. The V gene lost 5 bases and the J gene lost 2 bases, with 10 bases spanning the gap. CDR3 loop: CASSARIGNQPQHF. The CDR3 nucleotides read TGTGCCAGCAGTGCTCGAATAGGCAATCAGCCCCAGCATTTT.

The genes are TRBV5-1 and TRBJ1-1; no reliable D call. The germline gives CDR1 SGHRS, CDR2 YFSETQ. The CDR3 contains 12 residues. V lost 5 bases and J 7 bases, leaving 12 bases between the germline ends. Here the CDR3 DNA reads TGCGCCAGCAGTTCGGAAGGGTTTGAAGCTTTCTTT. Protein product: CASSSEGFEAFF.

This sequence joins TRBV6-1 and TRBJ1-1; D unresolved. Germline V gene sequence: CDR1 MNHNS, CDR2 SASEGT. V lost 7 bases and J 6 bases, leaving 12 bases between the germline ends. The CDR3 extends over 12 amino acids. DNA of the CDR3: TGTGCCAGCACACACCCTCTAGCTGAAGCTTTCTTT. Its protein product is CASTHPLAEAFF.

This chain links TRBV30 with TRBJ1-1; a weak D match, TRBD1 (5 bases). The CDR3 totals 15 residues. Per the germline V gene, CDR1 is GTSNPN and CDR2 is SVGIG (reference sequence). The V gene lost 2 bases and the J gene lost 3 bases, with 16 bases spanning the gap. CDR3 sequence: CAWSRAGPSDTEAFF. For the CDR3, the DNA is TGTGCCTGGAGTCGGGCAGGGCCGTCGGACACTGAAGCTTTCTTT.

This chain joins TRBV5-1 and TRBJ1-4, with a weak D call TRBD1 (5 bases). The CDR3 covers 14 residues. The germline CDR1 and CDR2 sequences are SGHRS and YFSETQ. The V and J ends lost 0 bases and 3 bases respectively, with 6 bases between them. This CDR3 is CASSLETANEKLFF. The CDR3 region has the DNA TGCGCCAGCAGCTTGGAGACAGCTAATGAAAAACTGTTTTTT.

This sequence joins TRBV2 and TRBJ1-5; D gene uncertain. The germline V gene has CDR1 SNHLY and CDR2 FYNNEI. Trimming pared 6 bases from V and 7 bases from J, leaving 13 bases between. This CDR3 contains 13 residues. The CDR3 sequence: CASRYREEQPQHF. DNA for the CDR3: TGTGCCAGCAGATACAGAGAAGAACAGCCCCAGCATTTT. Looking up the rest from reference TRBV2 and TRBJ1-5 gives the full variable domain: EPEVTQTPSHQVTQMGQEVILRCVPISNHLYFYWYRQILGQKVEFLVSFYNNEISEKSEIFDDQFSVERPDGSNFTLKIRSTKLEDSAMYFCASRYREEQPQHFGDGTRLSIL.

The CDR3 loop reads CASSSGVSGANVLTF. Written as DNA, the CDR3 is TGCGCCAGCAGCTCAGGGGTCTCTGGGGCCAACGTCCTGACTTTC. The chain is built from TRBV5-1 and TRBJ2-6; D might be TRBD1 (6 bases). The CDR3 has 15 amino acids. The germline V gene encodes CDR1 SGHRS and CDR2 YFSETQ. Between the trimmed V and J ends, which lost 3 bases and 0 bases, there was a span of 7 bases.